A selection of T cell receptor beta chains follows, all from one sample in a study of regulatory T cells in long-lasting Graves disease. TCRdb re-called the multiplex PCR reads with MiXCR, one entry per CDR3 protein. Of 350,000 to 450,000 distinct CDR3 sequences in the sample, about a fifth are singletons; the top ten hold less than 25%. This specimen consisted of peripheral blood mononuclear cells (PBMCs), obtained when the disease was refractory, from a patient treated with antithyroid drugs. The source is a female donor with Graves disease. Both conserved end residues are part of each CDR3.

V gene	J gene	CDR3 protein
TRBV5-5	TRBJ1-2	CASSLGYSSNYGYTF
TRBV12-3/TRBV12-4	TRBJ1-1	CASSFFGTVNTEAFF
TRBV5-1	TRBJ1-1	CASSWDGILAFF
TRBV5-1	TRBJ2-3	CASSLGRRGEDTQYF
TRBV27	TRBJ2-6	CASSLSPQGKGANVLTF
TRBV6-2/TRBV6-3	TRBJ2-7	CASSSPGLAETYEQYF
TRBV12-3/TRBV12-4	TRBJ1-4	CASRLLTGGDANEKLFF
TRBV3-1	TRBJ2-7	CASSQVAFEQYF
TRBV10-3	TRBJ1-5	CAISAGSPNQPQHF
TRBV7-9	TRBJ2-5	CASSRTSGSGSLETQYF
TRBV10-2	TRBJ1-1	CASSESRVDTEAFF
TRBV24-1	TRBJ1-2	CATSEMRGASVMVGYTF
TRBV11-2	TRBJ2-2	CASSLDWGTGELFF
TRBV19	TRBJ2-5	CASSFTWTQETQYF
TRBV10-1	TRBJ1-6	CASSPGYNSPLHF
TRBV19	TRBJ2-7	CASSITDGTYEQYF
TRBV7-2	TRBJ2-5	CASSHRVSGFEETQYF
TRBV28	TRBJ1-5	CASRSTGGSNQPQHF
TRBV19	TRBJ1-3	CASIRDSSSGNTIYF
TRBV19	TRBJ1-1	CASSIGAEGMVETEAFF
TRBV2	TRBJ2-7	CASGVAWTGRSEQYF
TRBV11-2	TRBJ1-5	CASSSPGKRIDSKYSNQPQHF
TRBV2	TRBJ2-7	CASSVQQGAFYEQYF
TRBV7-2	TRBJ2-5	CASSLGGQGGETQYF
TRBV2	TRBJ2-3	CASVGSPGGDTQYF
TRBV20-1	TRBJ2-5	CSAMVGEGPEETQYF
TRBV28	TRBJ2-7	CASSLSGRGSYEQYF
TRBV10-3	TRBJ2-5	CAISESPPETQYF
TRBV29-1	TRBJ2-7	CSVADGSYEQYF
TRBV6-1	TRBJ1-1	CASSPGTLDLPEAFF
TRBV28	TRBJ2-2	CASSRDWRTGELFF
TRBV10-3	TRBJ1-1	CAISGPNTEAFF
TRBV19	TRBJ2-7	CASSPRTSVYEQYF
TRBV19	TRBJ1-1	CASTAGGVRGGTEAFF
TRBV6-2/TRBV6-3	TRBJ2-6	CASSYPTGPKANVLTF
TRBV6-2/TRBV6-3	TRBJ1-5	CASSIRFGTDQPQHF
TRBV7-3	TRBJ2-2	CASSFADSNTGELFF
TRBV6-2/TRBV6-3	TRBJ1-4	CASSSQGSYEKLFF
TRBV7-6	TRBJ2-7	CASSVQGQGAYEQYF
TRBV3-1	TRBJ2-5	CASSQLGETQYF
TRBV6-1	TRBJ1-5	CASSVTASNSNQPQHF
TRBV12-3/TRBV12-4	TRBJ1-1	CASSQGKGGTEAFF
TRBV12-3/TRBV12-4	TRBJ1-2	CASSTRILQLRGYTF
TRBV9	TRBJ2-5	CASSVASARGQETQYF
TRBV3-1	TRBJ2-1	CASSRTGSGEQFF
TRBV20-1	TRBJ2-2	CSARDSPRPELFF
TRBV27	TRBJ1-4	CASSGQGAEKLFF
TRBV20-1	TRBJ1-1	CSAMDRYTEAFF
TRBV19	TRBJ2-2	CASSDPFGELFF
TRBV28	TRBJ1-2	CASSFPGTGIAIGYTF
TRBV19	TRBJ1-5	CASSTLNGTGYQPQHF
TRBV19	TRBJ2-1	CASSIGWGQGTYNEQFF
TRBV7-2	TRBJ2-7	CASSLSRYEQYF
TRBV10-2	TRBJ2-7	CASSRPGQNYEQYF
TRBV7-2	TRBJ2-7	CASSLTPGTKSEQYF
TRBV6-5	TRBJ1-2	CASSSRVGQDYGYTF
TRBV9	TRBJ2-7	CASSVDWSSSYEQYF